Shown below are 5 T cell receptor beta chains from a single sample sequenced in a study of cytomegalovirus exposure and HLA in healthy donors. In the PCR, 60 Vbeta and 13 Jbeta primers were used. TCRdb's table, derived via immunoSEQ multiplex PCR, lists solely in-frame clones and lacks some. In all, the sample yields approximately 80,000 clones. What was sequenced was PBMCs. These receptors originate from a woman in her 30s in good health and CMV-seronegative.

V usage is TRBV7-2 and J usage is TRBJ2-7; no reliable D call. This CDR3 has 14 amino acids. Germline V gives CDR1 SGHTA, CDR2 FQGNSA. Trimming took 3 bases from V and 0 from J, leaving 9 bases between them. As DNA, the CDR3 is TGTGCCAGCAGCTTTGACACCGGCTCCTACGAGCAGTACTTC. The encoded protein is CASSFDTGSYEQYF.

The gene calls are TRBV9 and TRBJ2-2; D is undetermined. V was trimmed by 4 bases and J by 6 bases, leaving 19 bases between them. Germline V gives CDR1 SGDLS, CDR2 YYNGEE. CDR3 size: 16 residues. Written as DNA, the CDR3 is TGTGCCAGCAGCCCCTTTAAGCTCTTAAACTCCGGGGAGCTGTTTTTT. Protein sequence: CASSPFKLLNSGELFF.

The rearrangement links TRBV9 to TRBJ1-2; perhaps TRBD1 as D (6 bases). Germline assignment: CDR1 SGDLS and CDR2 YYNGEE. The CDR3 length is 15 residues. Trimming cost V 2 bases and J 0 bases, with 11 bases left between them. CDR3: CASSVGTQPNYGYTF. The CDR3 bases are TGTGCCAGCAGCGTCGGGACACAGCCTAACTATGGCTACACCTTC.

The chain links TRBV5-6 to TRBJ2-7; the D gene is possibly TRBD2 (6 bases). Germline CDR1 is SGHDT and CDR2 is YYEEEE. Trimming left V 3 bases short and J 6 bases short, with 22 bases between. The CDR3 runs to 16 residues. CDR3 DNA sequence: TGTGCCAGCAGCTCAAAGGGGCAGGGAGGATCTGGCGAGCAGTACTTC. It yields the protein CASSSKGQGGSGEQYF. The variable domain in full, with the rest retrieved from reference TRBV5-6 and TRBJ2-7, is DAGVTQSPTHLIKTRGQQVTLRCSPKSGHDTVSWYQQALGQGPQFIFQYYEEEERQRGNFPDRFSGHQFPNYSSELNVNALLLGDSALYLCASSSKGQGGSGEQYFGPGTRLTVT.

The chain couples TRBV5-4 to TRBJ1-2, with 8 positions matching TRBD1. CDR1 and CDR2 from the germline V gene are SGHNT and YYREEE (reference sequence). The CDR3 consists of 11 residues. V lost 3 bases and J lost 8; bases outside the gene matches: 0. This CDR3 is CASSSGGGYTF. The CDR3 nucleotides read TGTGCCAGCAGCTCAGGGGGCGGCTACACCTTC.